The 20 T cell receptor beta chains presented below share a single source sample, sequenced in a study of cytomegalovirus exposure and HLA in healthy donors. PCR amplification relied on 60 Vbeta primers (plus 13 Jbeta primers). Repertoires were generated with immunoSEQ multiplex PCR, while TCRdb's copy carries only in-frame clones and drops some. The table includes 120,000 or so clones, 15% to 19% detected once. The source material was PBMCs. Every receptor here comes from a young woman in good health and CMV-seronegative.

The J gene is TRBJ1-5, the V gene TRBV4-1, with D hard to call. The CDR3 runs to 17 residues. Deletions cut 1 base from V and 1 base from J, with 14 bases between. Per germline, CDR1 MGHRA and CDR2 YSYEKL. CDR3: CASSQGVPRGSNQPQHF. The DNA of the CDR3 is TGCGCCAGCAGCCAAGGGGTGCCGCGAGGAAGCAATCAGCCCCAGCATTTT.

This clone has only a few counts. V is TRBV5-1 and J is TRBJ1-2, with 9 nucleotides matching TRBD1. V shed 4 bases and J 8 bases; nucleotides not matched to a gene: 12. Germline CDR1 is SGHRS and CDR2 is YFSETQ. CDR3 length: 15 residues. The CDR3 here is CASSIRPGQGRGYTF. In DNA, the CDR3 is TGCGCCAGCAGCATCCGACCGGGACAGGGCAGAGGCTACACCTTC.

This chain joins TRBV11-1 and TRBJ2-5, with a tentative D call TRBD2 (6 bases). This CDR3 contains 15 residues. V was trimmed by 2 bases and J by 0 bases, leaving 10 bases between them. Germline V gene data show CDR1 as SGHAT and CDR2 as FQDESV (reference sequence). The CDR3 sequence is CASSLSRLDQETQYF. CDR3 DNA sequence: TGTGCCAGCAGCTTAAGCCGACTAGACCAAGAGACCCAGTACTTC.

This rearrangement joins TRBV4-3 to TRBJ1-1, with TRBD1 matching 7 bases. The J segment lost 4 bases and the V segment lost 0 bases, leaving 11 bases of the junction unmatched. This CDR3 spans 17 amino acids. The germline V gene has CDR1 LGHNA and CDR2 YSLEER. The CDR3 spells CASSQDMTGKVGTEAFF. The DNA of the CDR3 is TGCGCCAGCAGCCAAGATATGACAGGGAAGGTTGGCACTGAAGCTTTCTTT.

This chain uses TRBV14 with TRBJ2-2, with 9 bases lining up with TRBD1. With 1 base clipped from V and 4 bases from J, the junction kept 4 bases outside the gene matches. Looked up from germline, CDR1 is SGHDN and CDR2 is FVKESK. The CDR3 is 16 amino acids. The CDR3 DNA reads as TGTGCCAGCAGCCAAGGAGACAGGGGGATCACCGGGGAGCTGTTTTTT. Encoded protein: CASSQGDRGITGELFF.

This clone was seen a few times. The chain carries TRBV6-1 and TRBJ1-2; 7 bases are shared with TRBD1. With 0 bases clipped from V and 4 bases from J, the junction kept 8 bases outside the gene matches. The CDR3 totals 16 residues. The germline gives CDR1 MNHNS, CDR2 SASEGT. CDR3 DNA: TGTGCCAGCAGTGAAGCGCCAGGAGCAGGGGGCTATGGCTACACCTTC. Protein: CASSEAPGAGGYGYTF.

The chain employs TRBV6-4 and TRBJ2-3, with 13 positions matching TRBD2. The CDR3 runs 16 residues. Trimming cost V 6 bases and J 0 bases; bases outside gene matches: 3. Germline CDR1 is MRHNA and CDR2 is SNTAGT. CDR3: CASSPTSGGSTDTQYF. CDR3 in DNA: TGTGCCAGCAGCCCGACTAGCGGGGGGAGCACAGATACGCAGTATTTT.

A word on this clone: Other nucleotide sequences from this sample produce the same CDR3. CDR3 nucleotides: TGTGCCAGCAGCCTTGGGAGCTACGAGCAGTACTTC. Translating gives CASSLGSYEQYF. The chain links TRBV7-9 to TRBJ2-7, with a weak D call TRBD2 (5 bases). This CDR3 is 12 amino acids long. The V gene lost 5 bases and the J gene lost 3 bases, with 8 bases spanning the gap. CDR1 is SEHNR, CDR2 FQNEAQ, per germline (reference sequence).

There are a few counts of this clone. V gene TRBV12-2 combines with J gene TRBJ2-3; the DNA was not used to check the table's D call, TRBD2. TRBV12-2 is a recognized pseudogene. The CDR3 sequence is 17 residues long. The CDR3, as DNA: TGTGCAAGTTCCCCCTCTCGGGCTAGCGGTTGGACAGATACGCAGTATTTT. Residues: CASSPSRASGWTDTQYF.

The rearrangement uses TRBV30 and TRBJ1-4, with D unresolved. CDR3 size: 13 residues. Germline CDR1 reads GTSNPN; CDR2 reads SVGIG (reference sequence). The V gene lost 0 bases and the J gene lost 8 bases, with 10 bases spanning the gap. CDR3 protein: CAWSVPQTEKLFF. The CDR3 bases are TGTGCCTGGAGTGTACCACAGACCGAAAAACTGTTTTTT.

The chain carries TRBV5-1 and TRBJ2-7; 14 nucleotides align to TRBD2. The CDR3 is made up of 15 amino acids. Germline V CDR1 and CDR2: SGHRS, YFSETQ. The V gene end was trimmed by 4 bases and the J gene end by 4 bases; junction bases not matched to a gene: 4. This CDR3 is CASSLTSGRVYEQYF. The CDR3 nucleotides are TGCGCCAGCAGCCTGACTAGCGGGAGGGTATACGAGCAGTACTTC. The full variable domain, its missing parts supplied by reference TRBV5-1 and TRBJ2-7, is KAGVTQTPRYLIKTRGQQVTLSCSPISGHRSVSWYQQTPGQGLQFLFEYFSETQRNKGNFPGRFSGRQFSNSRSEMNVSTLELGDSALYLCASSLTSGRVYEQYFGPGTRLTVT.

This clone was counted between two and nine times. V and J are TRBV18 and TRBJ1-1; maybe TRBD1 (5 bases). Germline assignment: CDR1 KGHSH and CDR2 LQKENI. V was cut by 2 bases and J by 5 bases, with 9 bases left in between. The CDR3 runs to 13 residues. The chain's CDR3 is CASSPGAGTEAFF. The DNA for the CDR3 is TGTGCCAGCTCACCAGGGGCGGGGACTGAAGCTTTCTTT.

This clone came up a few times. The V call is TRBV7-9, the J call TRBJ2-5, with D unclear. The CDR3 totals 14 residues. Germline CDR1 and CDR2: SEHNR and FQNEAQ (reference sequence). Trimming took off 1 base at V and 0 bases at J, with 6 bases between the two ends. The CDR3 here is CASSLGEYQETQYF. The CDR3 region has the DNA TGTGCCAGCAGCTTAGGAGAGTACCAAGAGACCCAGTACTTC.

The CDR3 loop is CASSLPGQGALGNYGYTF. The CDR3 DNA sequence: TGTGCCAGCAGCCTCCCGGGACAGGGCGCCCTGGGGAACTATGGCTACACCTTC. This sequence joins TRBV11-2 and TRBJ1-2, with TRBD1 matching 9 bases. The trim removed 5 bases at V and 2 bases at J, leaving 15 bases unmatched. In germline, CDR1 is SGHAT, CDR2 FQNNGV. The CDR3 loop spans 18 amino acids.

This clone has a handful of counts. This rearrangement joins TRBV15 to TRBJ2-1, with D possibly being TRBD2 (5 bases). CDR1 is LNHNV, CDR2 YYDKDF, per germline (reference sequence). Trimming removed 8 bases at V and 2 bases at J, with 25 bases between. The CDR3 is 18 residues long. The CDR3 coding sequence is TGTGCCACCGCCAAAGAGCCAGCGACTAAGTTAACCTACAATGAGCAGTTCTTC. This gives the protein CATAKEPATKLTYNEQFF.

In its sample, this clone was seen a few times. The chain recombines TRBV28 with TRBJ1-5; D unresolved. V lost 6 bases and J 5 bases, leaving 14 bases between the germline ends. The CDR3 is 14 amino acids. CDR1 is MDHEN, CDR2 SYDVKM, per germline. The CDR3 sequence is CASSPPRGDQPQHF. The CDR3 bases are TGTGCCAGCAGCCCGCCGCGGGGTGATCAGCCCCAGCATTTT.

The V gene is TRBV4-2, the J gene TRBJ2-7; 9 positions match TRBD2. There are 15 residues in the CDR3. The V segment lost 1 base and the J segment 3 bases; nucleotides outside the gene matches: 4. Per germline, CDR1 LGHNA and CDR2 YNFKEQ. The CDR3 nucleotides are TGTGCCAGCAGCCAAGCGGCTAGCGGGGTCTACGAGCAGTACTTC. Its translation: CASSQAASGVYEQYF.

The V call is TRBV4-2, the J call TRBJ1-2, with D possibly being TRBD1 (5 bases). This CDR3 comprises 13 residues. The V end lost 0 bases, the J end lost 8 bases, and 10 bases lay between the germline ends. From germline, CDR1 is LGHNA and CDR2 YNFKEQ. The CDR3 DNA reads as TGTGCCAGCAGCCAAGAGCCGACAGCCGGCTACACCTTC. Translated: CASSQEPTAGYTF.

The V call is TRBV19, the J call TRBJ1-5, with 9 bases aligning to TRBD1. In germline, CDR1 is LNHDA, CDR2 SQIVND (reference sequence). J was trimmed by 2 bases and V by 7 bases; bases with no gene match: 6. CDR3 size: 15 residues. CDR3 coding DNA: TGTGCCAGTAAACCGGGACAGGGTGGCAATCAGCCCCAGCATTTT. Its protein product is CASKPGQGGNQPQHF.

This clone was picked up a small number of times. The chain has TRBV7-9 and TRBJ1-4, with 7 bases identical to TRBD1. The ends lost 6 bases at V and 0 bases at J; junction bases unmatched: 4. The CDR3 is 15 amino acids. Germline V gives CDR1 SEHNR, CDR2 FQNEAQ (reference sequence). The CDR3 sequence: CASRRGTATNEKLFF. CDR3 in DNA: TGTGCCAGCAGACGAGGGACAGCAACTAATGAAAAACTGTTTTTT.